This TCR beta chain originates from a study of CD8 T cells in Susac syndrome. Broader study findings: The CD4+ T cell repertoires in Susac syndrome did not show any clonal expansion.

This clonotype was seen a single time. Its antigen is not identified. Diagnostic criteria for definite or probable disease, in their recently defined form, were met by the patients with Susac syndrome. This CDR3 spans 15 amino acids. Between the trimmed V and J ends, which lost 1 base and 6 bases, there was a span of 13 bases. The RNA input was 0.5 to 1 ug, and it was reverse transcribed with random hexamers. TCRdb independently ran MiXCR on the immunoSEQ multiplex PCR reads; one entry per CDR3 protein. Found here are 120,000 to 150,000 distinct CDR3 sequences, nearly 97% of them singletons; the top ten hold 0.065% to 0.095%.

The V and J genes are TRBV12-3 or TRBV12-4 and TRBJ2-4; the D gene is possibly TRBD1 (6 bases). The sequence was obtained from a human donor with Susac syndrome. Source material: CD4+ T cells from PBMCs. This CDR3 reads CASSLEGGFGNIQYF. CDR3 nucleotide sequence: TGTGCCAGCAGTTTAGAAGGGGGTTTCGGAAACATTCAGTACTTC.